Following are 20 T cell receptor delta chains from one sample sequenced in a study of gammadelta T cells in human blood. TCRdb reanalyzed the RT-PCR reads using CATT. Among roughly 700 delta-chain clones listed, 50% to 70% were seen once. Sequenced material: Vgamma9Vdelta2 gamma-delta T cells from adult blood. The receptor set was obtained from a human donor.

This clone was recorded only once. This likely came from a read error, as a far larger clone is one base away. V and J are TRDV2 and TRDJ1, with 9 bases aligning to TRDD3. Unmatched junction bases numbered 3, after V lost 3 bases and J lost 2 bases. Germline V lookup: CDR1 GEAIGNYY, CDR2 EKD. The CDR3 loop spans 14 amino acids. CDR3 DNA: TGTGCCTGTGACGCCCTGGGGGATACCGATAAACTCATCTTT. Protein sequence: CACDALGDTDKLIF.

As regards this clone: Translating this DNA gives a protein that differs at residue 17 from the TCRdb one, which belongs to a much larger clone; a read error is likely, and the protein shown is this translation. The chain has TRDV2 and TRDJ1; 10 nucleotides line up with TRDD3. Germline V gene lookup returns CDR1 GEAIGNYY and CDR2 EKD. The CDR3 consists of 19 residues. The CDR3 bases are TGTGCCTGTGACACCGTCGGTCGTTTACTGGGGGATGTTGCCGATAAACCCATCTTT. Its translation is CACDTVGRLLGDVADKPIF.

For this clone: The protein given by TCRdb reflects a much larger clone and differs at residue 8 from this DNA's translation, likely from a read error; the protein shown is the DNA's translation. The chain carries TRDV2 and TRDJ2, with a tentative D call TRDD3 (5 bases). The germline CDR1 and CDR2 sequences are GEAIGNYY and EKD. Trimming left V 3 bases short and J 5 bases short, with 15 bases between. The CDR3 is made up of 15 amino acids. The CDR3 sequence is CACDVMGRTTAQLFF. CDR3 DNA: TGTGCCTGTGACGTGATGGGGAGGACTACAGCACAACTCTTCTTT.

Note on this clone: This likely traces to a read error, being one base from a far larger clone. This sequence joins TRDV2 and TRDJ1, with 9 positions matching TRDD3. CDR3 size: 15 residues. Germline V CDR1 and CDR2: GEAIGNYY, EKD. CDR3 DNA: TGTTCCTGTGACTACTGGGGGACCAACACCGATAAACTCATCTTT. It encodes CSCDYWGTNTDKLIF.

Worth noting for this clone: A read error is likely here: a far larger clone is one base away. The chain links TRDV2 to TRDJ1; 9 nucleotides align to TRDD3. From germline, CDR1 is GEAIGNYY and CDR2 EKD. The CDR3 covers 14 residues. This chain's CDR3 is CACATLGDTDKLIF. In DNA, the CDR3 is TGTGCCTGTGCCACCCTGGGGGATACCGATAAACTCATCTTT.

Remarks on this clone: This sequence is one base from a far larger clone and is likely a read error. The rearrangement joins TRDV2 to TRDJ1, with D maybe TRDD3 (6 bases). Germline CDR1 GEAIGNYY, CDR2 EKD. This CDR3 comprises 17 residues. The CDR3 spells CACDPLLTGGDTAKLIF. CDR3 sequence (DNA): TGTGCCTGTGACCCCCTACTTACGGGGGGAGACACCGCTAAACTCATCTTT.

Concerning this clone: It differs at one base from a far larger clone, so likely a read error. V gene TRDV2 combines with J gene TRDJ1, with 8 bases matching TRDD3. CDR1 GEAIGNYY and CDR2 EKD come from the germline V gene. CDR3 length: 16 amino acids. This CDR3 is CAYDTVSLGDLDKLIF. The CDR3 DNA sequence: TGTGCCTATGACACCGTTAGTCTGGGGGACCTCGATAAACTCATCTTT.

A remark on this clone: A far more abundant clone sits one base away, making this likely a read error. The chain recombines TRDV2 with TRDJ1, with D uncertain. CDR1 GEAIGNYY and CDR2 EKD come from the germline V gene. V shed 3 bases and J shed 2 bases, with 18 bases lying between them. CDR3 length equals 16 residues. CDR3 amino acids: CACDPVGVGKTDKLIF. The CDR3 nucleotides read TGTGCCTGTGACCCCGTAGGAGTGGGTAAAACCGATAAACTCATCTTT.

V is TRDV2 and J is TRDJ1, with 10 nucleotides matching TRDD3. Trimming at V came to 1 base and at J to 7 bases, leaving 5 bases not matched to a gene. The CDR3 is 14 amino acids. The germline V gene has CDR1 GEAIGNYY and CDR2 EKD. CDR3 in amino acids: CACDTVGDTGKLIF. The CDR3 nucleotides read TGTGCCTGTGACACAGTGGGGGATACTGGTAAACTCATCTTT.

To note about this clone: It is likely a read error: a sequence one base away is far more abundant. The gene calls are TRDV2 and TRDJ1; no firm D call. Trimming removed 3 bases at V and 2 bases at J, with 18 bases between. The CDR3 is made up of 16 amino acids. The V gene's germline CDR1 is GEAIGNYY and CDR2 EKD. Here the CDR3 reads CACDPGGAGKTDKLIF. The CDR3 DNA reads as TGTGCCTGTGACCCCGGAGGAGCGGGTAAAACCGATAAACTCATCTTT.

Comments on this clone: Since a far larger clone is one base different, this is likely a read error. V is TRDV2 and J is TRDJ1; maybe TRDD3 (5 bases). The CDR3 extends over 16 amino acids. Trimming removed 4 bases from V and 4 bases from J, with 21 bases in between. Per the germline V gene, CDR1 is GEAIGNYY and CDR2 is EKD. For the CDR3, the DNA is TGTGCCTGTGATCTACTGGTGGATGAAAAGGTCGATAAACTCATCTTT. It specifies CACDLLVDEKVDKLIF.

Remarks on this clone: A far larger clone is just one base off, so this is likely a read error. The rearrangement joins TRDV2 to TRDJ1, with 10 bases aligning to TRDD3. Germline-derived CDR1 and CDR2 are GEAIGNYY and EKD. After removal of 3 bases from V and 0 bases from J, the junction contained 21 bases not matched to a gene. The CDR3 runs to 21 residues. Written as DNA, the CDR3 is TGTGCCTGTGACCCCTTAAGTACTGGGGGATCCCCAAACCCGGACACCGATAAACTCATCTTT. Amino acids: CACDPLSTGGSPNPDTDKLIF.

Turning to this clone: A read error is likely here: a far larger clone is one base away. This chain uses TRDV2 with TRDJ1; maybe TRDD3 (6 bases). CDR3 size: 17 residues. Germline V gives CDR1 GEAIGNYY, CDR2 EKD. CDR3 nucleotide sequence: TGTGCCTGTGACACCTTGGGGGCCCAAAAGTACACCGATACACTCATCTTT. Amino acids: CACDTLGAQKYTDTLIF.

This clone was counted a few times. A far larger clone is a single base away, which makes a read error likely. Within the sample, other DNA sequences also encode this same CDR3. The genes are TRDV2 and TRDJ1, with TRDD3 identical over 7 bases. The CDR3 loop spans 17 amino acids. Trimming cost V 0 bases and J 0 bases; bases outside gene matches: 9. Germline-derived CDR1 and CDR2 are GEAIGNYY and EKD. CDR3 bases: TGTGCCTGTGACACCCTGGGGGCCCAAAAGTACACCGATAAACTCATCTTT. Its translation: CACDTLGAQKYTDKLIF.

As to this clone: This likely came from a read error, as a far larger clone is one base away. Different DNA sequences within this sample yield the same CDR3. The J gene is TRDJ3, the V gene TRAV29/DV5, with TRDD3 matching 8 bases. CDR3 length equals 23 residues. Germline CDR1 NSMFDY, CDR2 ISSIKDK. J gave up 4 bases and V 2 bases, and 26 bases lay outside the gene matches. The CDR3 here is CAARYSFPPGAGGRPWDTRQMFF. The CDR3 DNA sequence: TGTGCAGCAAGATACTCCTTCCCCCCAGGGGCTGGGGGACGACCTTGGGACACCCGACAGATGTTTTTC.

This clone was counted between two and nine times. A read error is likely here: a far larger clone is one base away. The chain uses TRDV2 and TRDJ1; 8 bases match TRDD3. Germline CDR1 GEAIGNYY, CDR2 EKD. The CDR3 contains 19 residues. The CDR3 DNA reads TGTGCCCGTGACACCGTAGCCGGTCCTACGGGTGGGGGATCCGATAAACTCATCTTT. Protein: CARDTVAGPTGGGSDKLIF.

Of note for this clone: A far bigger clonotype differs at one base, so this is likely a read error. Other DNA sequences in this specimen translate into the identical CDR3. This rearrangement joins TRAV29/DV5 to TRDJ3; 8 nucleotides align to TRDD3. Germline V gene sequence: CDR1 NSMFDY, CDR2 ISSIKDK. The CDR3 totals 23 residues. The trim removed 2 bases at V and 2 bases at J, leaving 24 bases unmatched. This CDR3 reads CAARYSFPPGAGGRPWDTRQMFF. CDR3 DNA sequence: TGTGCAGCAAGATACTCCTTCCCCCCGGGGGCTGGGGGACGACCCTGGGACACCCGACAGATGTTTTTC.

Points on this clone: With a far larger clone one base away, a read error is the likely cause. The chain combines TRDV2 with TRDJ1; 10 bases agree with TRDD3. This CDR3 region has 18 residues. Germline V lookup: CDR1 GEAIGNYY, CDR2 EKD. V lost 2 bases and J lost 2; bases outside the gene matches: 13. CDR3 nucleotides: TGTGCCTGTGACAAACGTACTACTGGGGGATTAAGAACCGATAAACTCATCTTT. Translation: CACDKRTTGGLRTDKLIF.

Only a few counts were recorded for this clone. A read error may be the cause here, since a much bigger clone is one base away. This rearrangement joins TRDV2 to TRDJ1, with 10 bases lining up with TRDD3. Germline lookup yields CDR1 GEAIGNYY and CDR2 EKD. This CDR3 spans 21 amino acids. V dropped 3 bases and J dropped 0; count of bases not matched to a gene: 21. The DNA for the CDR3 is TGTGCCTGTGACTCCGCAATATCCTCTCGAAATGGGGGATACTACACCGATAAACTCATCTTT. Translation gives CACDSAISSRNGGYYTDKLIF.

As to this clone: Only one base separates this from a far larger clonotype, so it likely reflects a read error. The genes are TRDV2 and TRDJ3, with a possible D match to TRDD3 (5 bases). The CDR3 contains 18 residues. Trimming took off 0 bases at V and 0 bases at J, with 11 bases between the two ends. Germline V CDR1 and CDR2: GEAIGNYY, EKD. The CDR3 protein is CACDTGWVNSWDTRQMFF. CDR3 sequence (DNA): TGTGCCTGTGACACCGGCTGGGTGAACTCCTGGGACACCCGACAGATGTTTTTC.